The clone carrying this TCR beta chain was seen ten or more times. What it recognizes is unknown. These data come from a study of T cells after yellow fever vaccination. Study as a whole: The fractions with low cell numbers were processed using SMART-Seq v4 Ultra Low Input. Regarding the study as a whole: The booster saw the reappearance of most primary-vaccination clones (nearly 98% CD4, about 85% CD8). Abundant clonotypes (contaminants from the bulk population) could be present in FACS-sorted repertoires.

Template-switching 5'RACE yielded the TCR cDNA; a universal primer site and UMIs were added in the process. TCRdb analysed the 5' RACE reads with MiXCR anew, one entry per CDR3 protein. The sample consists of some 350,000 distinct CDR3 sequences, 6.2% of them appearing once. The germline CDR1 and CDR2 sequences are SGHRS and YFSETQ. The germline V and J ends were trimmed by 0 bases and 4 bases, with 8 bases remaining between them. The length of the CDR3 is 14 residues. This receptor was identified in a man younger than 45 who received the YFV17D yellow fever vaccine. The rearrangement links TRBV5-1 to TRBJ2-1; D remains unclear. The sequencing used PBMCs, collected 5 days after the yellow fever booster vaccination. Written as DNA, the CDR3 is TGCGCCAGCAGCTTGGACCCGACGTACAATGAGCAGTTCTTC. It encodes CASSLDPTYNEQFF.